A single sample gave rise to the 28 T cell receptor beta chains below, sequenced in a study of chemoradiotherapy in HPV16-positive cancers. Sequenced by immunoSEQ multiplex PCR; TCRdb stores in-frame clones only, minus some. Here the sample spans under 25,000 clones, more than 75% being singletons. The sample consisted of blood, taken from a patient who underwent chemoradiotherapy. The origin of the receptors is a human donor with HPV-associated anogenital cancer.

The chain recombines TRBV6-5 with TRBJ2-7; D gene unclear. With 5 bases removed from V and 2 bases from J, the gap between germline ends came to 4 bases. The CDR3 is 11 residues long. From germline, CDR1 is MNHEY and CDR2 SVGAGI. The chain's CDR3 is CASSTTYEQYF. As DNA, the CDR3 is TGTGCCAGCAGTACTACCTACGAGCAGTACTTC.

The chain has TRBV4-2 and TRBJ2-7; 9 positions match TRBD2. This CDR3 is built from 14 residues. V dropped 5 bases and J dropped 5; count of bases not matched to a gene: 7. CDR1 and CDR2 from the germline V gene are LGHNA and YNFKEQ. The CDR3 spells CASSKGGGANEQYF. DNA of the CDR3: TGTGCCAGCAGCAAGGGCGGGGGGGCTAACGAGCAGTACTTC.

This clone showed up just a few times. This chain uses TRBV29-1 with TRBJ2-5; no clear D gene. The CDR3 is 12 residues long. The ends were cut back, 3 bases at V and 7 bases at J, with 12 bases in the middle. Germline V gene data show CDR1 as SQVTM and CDR2 as ANQGSEA. This CDR3 reads CSVEGETGTQYF. The CDR3 nucleotides are TGCAGCGTTGAGGGCGAGACGGGGACCCAGTACTTC.

The chain couples TRBV18 to TRBJ1-3; D not resolved. Germline V gives CDR1 KGHSH, CDR2 LQKENI. CDR3 length: 12 amino acids. Trimming took 6 bases from V and 4 from J, leaving 7 bases between them. The CDR3: CASSPVGNTIYF. CDR3 sequence (DNA): TGTGCCAGCTCCCCAGTGGGAAACACCATATATTTT.

V is TRBV18 and J is TRBJ2-1; D may be TRBD1 (6 bases). CDR1 KGHSH and CDR2 LQKENI come from the germline V gene. The CDR3 spans 15 residues. Trimming removed 1 base from V and 3 bases from J, with 10 bases in between. The CDR3 nucleotides are TGTGCCAGCTCACCACAAGGACAGTACTACAATGAGCAGTTCTTC. Its protein product is CASSPQGQYYNEQFF.

The genes are TRBV9 and TRBJ1-2; the D gene is possibly TRBD1 (6 bases). The V gene's germline CDR1 is SGDLS and CDR2 YYNGEE. CDR3 length: 16 amino acids. Deletions cut 3 bases from V and 1 base from J, with 16 bases between. CDR3 nucleotides: TGTGCCAGCAGCGCCAAGGGGGGGGGCGATAACTATGGCTACACCTTC. It is translated as CASSAKGGGDNYGYTF. The full variable domain, with the rest looked up from reference TRBV9 and TRBJ1-2, is DSGVTQTPKHLITATGQRVTLRCSPRSGDLSVYWYQQSLDQGLQFLIQYYNGEERAKGNILERFSAQQFPDLHSELNLSSLELGDSALYFCASSAKGGGDNYGYTFGSGTRLTVV.

The CDR3 protein is CASSPVGSFSGNTIYF. Written as DNA, the CDR3 is TGTGCCAGCAGCCCGGTGGGGAGCTTCTCTGGAAACACCATATATTTT. This rearrangement joins TRBV14 to TRBJ1-3; D unclear. Germline V gene data show CDR1 as SGHDN and CDR2 as FVKESK. The V and J ends lost 4 bases and 0 bases respectively, with 13 bases between them. This CDR3 region has 16 residues.

This chain connects TRBV5-1 to TRBJ2-7, with D uncertain. Trimming shortened V by 4 bases and J by 0 bases, and 11 bases separated the two germline ends. Per the germline V gene, CDR1 is SGHRS and CDR2 is YFSETQ. The CDR3 totals 14 residues. The CDR3 DNA is TGCGCCAGCAGCCCCGGGCAGAGCTCCTACGAGCAGTACTTC. Translating it yields CASSPGQSSYEQYF.

The chain is built from TRBV27 and TRBJ2-5, with D possibly being TRBD1 or TRBD2 (6 bases each). Trimming took 5 bases from V and 1 from J, leaving 20 bases between them. Germline V lookup: CDR1 MNHEY, CDR2 SMNVEV (reference sequence). The CDR3 contains 17 residues. CDR3 nucleotides: TGTGCCAGCAGTCCGTACCGGGACCGGGGGCTCCAAGAGACCCAGTACTTC. This gives the protein CASSPYRDRGLQETQYF.

The V and J genes are TRBV7-8 and TRBJ2-7; perhaps TRBD2 as D (5 bases). Per the germline V gene, CDR1 is SGHVS and CDR2 is FQNEAQ. Between the trimmed V and J ends, which lost 0 bases and 2 bases, there was a span of 11 bases. The CDR3 sequence is 15 residues long. The CDR3 spells CASSLAEAATYEQYF. For the CDR3, the DNA is TGTGCCAGCAGCTTAGCGGAGGCAGCGACCTACGAGCAGTACTTC.

V is TRBV19 and J is TRBJ2-3; TRBD2 is a possible D gene (5 bases). This CDR3 is 15 amino acids long. The V gene lost 6 bases and the J gene lost 2 bases, with 15 bases spanning the gap. Germline V gene sequence: CDR1 LNHDA, CDR2 SQIVND (reference sequence). The CDR3 DNA reads as TGTGCCAGTAGGTCGGACGGGGAAGACACAGATACGCAGTATTTT. The encoded protein is CASRSDGEDTDTQYF.

The chain links TRBV11-2 to TRBJ2-2; D call uncertain. Germline CDR1 is SGHAT and CDR2 is FQNNGV. Trimming cost V 5 bases and J 0 bases, with 7 bases left between them. The CDR3 has 14 amino acids. The CDR3 region is CASSLGSNTGELFF. Written as DNA, the CDR3 is TGTGCCAGCAGCCTAGGATCGAACACCGGGGAGCTGTTTTTT.

The CDR3 loop is CASSSSTGELFF. In DNA, the CDR3 is TGTGCCAGCAGTTCAAGCACCGGGGAGCTGTTTTTT. The V gene is TRBV27, the J gene TRBJ2-2; D uncertain. Trimming shortened V by 4 bases and J by 4 bases, and 4 bases separated the two germline ends. CDR1 and CDR2 from the germline V gene are MNHEY and SMNVEV (reference sequence). The CDR3 runs 12 residues.

This chain uses TRBV11-3 with TRBJ2-1, with D possibly matching TRBD1 (6 bases). V was shortened by 5 bases and J by 7 bases, with 21 bases between the two germline ends. Germline V gene data show CDR1 as SGHNT and CDR2 as YENEEA. The CDR3 sequence is 16 residues long. The CDR3 is CASSRNLGHVMNEQFF. CDR3 DNA sequence: TGTGCCAGCAGCCGCAATCTGGGACACGTAATGAATGAGCAGTTCTTC.

This clone occurred a few times. The V call is TRBV7-2, the J call TRBJ2-1, with 7 bases matching TRBD2. Trimming at V came to 5 bases and at J to 7 bases, leaving 5 bases not matched to a gene. The germline gives CDR1 SGHTA, CDR2 FQGNSA. CDR3 length equals 13 residues. CDR3 region: CASSVTGGNEQFF. The CDR3 DNA follows: TGTGCCAGCAGCGTAACGGGGGGAAATGAGCAGTTCTTC.

This clone has a handful of counts. CDR3 amino acids: CASSYGSIYGYTF. CDR3 bases: TGCGCCAGCAGCTACGGGAGTATCTATGGCTACACCTTC. The chain employs TRBV5-1 and TRBJ1-2; D remains ambiguous. V was trimmed by 3 bases and J by 4 bases, leaving 10 bases between them. The length of the CDR3 is 13 residues. Per germline, CDR1 SGHRS and CDR2 YFSETQ.

The table lists this clone with a few counts. This rearrangement joins TRBV4-3 to TRBJ2-3; 8 nucleotides match TRBD2. The V gene end was trimmed by 0 bases and the J gene end by 4 bases; junction bases not matched to a gene: 6. This CDR3 region has 16 residues. From germline, CDR1 is LGHNA and CDR2 YSLEER. The CDR3 DNA follows: TGCGCCAGCAGCCAAGACCCCTCTAGCGGGTCAGATACGCAGTATTTT. This codes for CASSQDPSSGSDTQYF.

The chain has TRBV7-9 and TRBJ2-5, with D perhaps matching TRBD1 (5 bases). The germline V gene encodes CDR1 SEHNR and CDR2 FQNEAQ (reference sequence). The CDR3 length is 13 residues. V lost 7 bases and J 4 bases, leaving 13 bases between the germline ends. The CDR3 bases are TGTGCCAGCACCGTACAGGAAGTAGAGACCCAGTACTTC. Residues: CASTVQEVETQYF.

The gene calls are TRBV5-6 and TRBJ1-4, with D possibly TRBD1 on 5 matching bases. Between the trimmed V and J ends, which lost 1 base and 8 bases, there was a span of 9 bases. The length of the CDR3 is 13 residues. CDR1 is SGHDT, CDR2 YYEEEE, per germline. Here the CDR3 reads CASSLKGREKLFF. CDR3 in DNA: TGTGCCAGCAGCTTGAAGGGGAGAGAAAAACTGTTTTTT.

The J gene is TRBJ2-1, the V gene TRBV29-1; 8 nucleotides match TRBD1. V trimming: 7 bases; J trimming: 5 bases; junction bases outside the gene matches: 10. The CDR3 spans 14 residues. The germline V gene encodes CDR1 SQVTM and CDR2 ANQGSEA. Here the CDR3 DNA reads TGCAGCGCGGGGCGGCAGGGGGCGGACAATGAGCAGTTCTTC. Translation: CSAGRQGADNEQFF.

This sequence joins TRBV7-2 and TRBJ2-2; no clear D. Trimming cost V 1 base and J 1 base, with 10 bases left between them. This CDR3 has 16 amino acids. Germline V lookup: CDR1 SGHTA, CDR2 FQGNSA. This CDR3 reads CASSLVSDLNTGELFF. In DNA, the CDR3 is TGTGCCAGCAGCTTAGTGTCTGATCTGAACACCGGGGAGCTGTTTTTT.

The chain uses TRBV6-5 and TRBJ2-4, with D possibly matching TRBD2 (7 bases). The germline gives CDR1 MNHEY, CDR2 SVGAGI. This CDR3 has 13 amino acids. Trimming took 4 bases from V and 7 from J, leaving 11 bases between them. CDR3 nucleotide sequence: TGTGCCAGCAGTTCAGGGGAGGGTAACATTCAGTACTTC. Translation gives CASSSGEGNIQYF.

The chain recombines TRBV7-6 with TRBJ2-5, with D perhaps matching TRBD2 (6 bases). This CDR3 is built from 16 residues. CDR1 and CDR2 (germline): SGHVS, FNYEAQ. Trimming took off 3 bases at V and 2 bases at J, with 16 bases between the two ends. CDR3 nucleotide sequence: TGTGCCAGCAGCTTTTACTTACGCGGGGTACAAGAGACCCAGTACTTC. Protein: CASSFYLRGVQETQYF.

The V gene is TRBV5-1, the J gene TRBJ2-2; D uncertain. Germline V gene lookup returns CDR1 SGHRS and CDR2 YFSETQ. The V end lost 7 bases, the J end lost 1 base, and 2 bases lay between the germline ends. The length of the CDR3 is 11 residues. The CDR3 DNA reads TGCGCCAGCCAGAACACCGGGGAGCTGTTTTTT. Protein sequence: CASQNTGELFF.

This clone showed up just once. The rearrangement links TRBV25-1 to TRBJ1-1, with 10 positions matching TRBD1. V lost 6 bases and J lost 10; bases outside the gene matches: 8. Germline-derived CDR1 and CDR2 are MGHDK and SYGVNS. This CDR3 spans 13 amino acids. For the CDR3, the DNA is TGTGCCAGCAGCGCCCAGAGGGACAGGGGAGCTTTCTTT. It is translated as CASSAQRDRGAFF.

This chain joins TRBV7-9 and TRBJ1-1; weak D call: TRBD1 (5 bases). There are 15 residues in the CDR3. Trimming cost V 1 base and J 2 bases, with 11 bases left between them. Germline CDR1 is SEHNR and CDR2 is FQNEAQ (reference sequence). The CDR3 bases are TGTGCCAGCAGCTTAGTTCAGGGTTCCAACACTGAAGCTTTCTTT. It codes for CASSLVQGSNTEAFF.

The V gene is TRBV2, the J gene TRBJ1-4; the D is unclear. V was shortened by 3 bases and J by 6 bases, with 11 bases between the two germline ends. Germline V gives CDR1 SNHLY, CDR2 FYNNEI. The CDR3 is 14 residues long. DNA of the CDR3: TGTGCCAGCAGTGAGGGTGGAAGGGATGAAAAACTGTTTTTT. Protein sequence: CASSEGGRDEKLFF.

A few counts support this clone. The J gene is TRBJ1-2, the V gene TRBV7-2; no definite D call. V dropped 5 bases and J dropped 4 bases, with 14 bases sitting between them. The CDR3 spans 14 residues. Germline V gene lookup returns CDR1 SGHTA and CDR2 FQGNSA. The CDR3 loop is CASSPRGPRYGYTF. DNA of the CDR3: TGTGCCAGCAGCCCCCGGGGTCCCCGCTATGGCTACACCTTC.